The present T cell receptor beta chain was sequenced within a study of vaccination and CD4 T cells after COVID-19. The treatment was: approximately nine-day PBMC culture with coronavirus spike peptide pools or control peptides (ViraFEST assay). The CDR3 has 16 amino acids. V lost 0 bases and J 7 bases, leaving 19 bases between the germline ends. Germline V gives CDR1 KGHSH, CDR2 LQKENI. Cultured CD4+ T cells had their DNA profiled by the Oncomine TCR Beta short-read assay. In TCRdb, the PCR reads were re-called with MiXCR into one record per CDR3 protein. The sample has 18,000 or so distinct CDR3 sequences; approximately 28% are singletons. On this clonotype: Its specificity is unknown.

What was sequenced was cultured CD4+ T cells from blood. This clonotype was obtained from a human donor with COVID-19. This chain joins TRBV18 and TRBJ2-7, with D perhaps TRBD1 (6 bases). This CDR3 reads CASSPPSAGAAREQYF. The CDR3 region has the DNA TGTGCCAGCTCACCACCGTCGGCAGGGGCCGCTAGGGAGCAGTACTTC.